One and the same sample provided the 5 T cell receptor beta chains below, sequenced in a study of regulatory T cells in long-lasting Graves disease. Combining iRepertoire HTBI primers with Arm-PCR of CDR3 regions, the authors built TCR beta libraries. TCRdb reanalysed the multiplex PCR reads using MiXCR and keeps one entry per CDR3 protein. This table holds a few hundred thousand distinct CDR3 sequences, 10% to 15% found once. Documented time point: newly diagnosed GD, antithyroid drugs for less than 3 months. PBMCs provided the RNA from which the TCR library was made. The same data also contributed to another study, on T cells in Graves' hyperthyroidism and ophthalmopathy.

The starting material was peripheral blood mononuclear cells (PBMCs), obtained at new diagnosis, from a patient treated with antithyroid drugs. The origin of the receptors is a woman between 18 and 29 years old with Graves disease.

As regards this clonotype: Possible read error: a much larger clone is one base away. CDR3 DNA sequence: TGCAGTGCTAGGGGGCCTGGACCTTACCAAGGGACCCAGTACTTC. This translates into CSARGPGPYQGTQYF. The chain couples TRBV20-1 to TRBJ2-5, with D possibly being TRBD1 (5 bases). The CDR3 runs 15 residues. CDR1 and CDR2 from the germline V gene are DFQATT and SNEGSKA (reference sequence).

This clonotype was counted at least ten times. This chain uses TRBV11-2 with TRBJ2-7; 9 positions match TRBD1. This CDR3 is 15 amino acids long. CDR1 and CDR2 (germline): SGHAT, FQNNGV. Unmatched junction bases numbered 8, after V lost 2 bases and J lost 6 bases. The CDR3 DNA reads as TGTGCCAGCAGCTTAATTGGGACAGGGCCGGGCGAGCAGTACTTC. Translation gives CASSLIGTGPGEQYF.

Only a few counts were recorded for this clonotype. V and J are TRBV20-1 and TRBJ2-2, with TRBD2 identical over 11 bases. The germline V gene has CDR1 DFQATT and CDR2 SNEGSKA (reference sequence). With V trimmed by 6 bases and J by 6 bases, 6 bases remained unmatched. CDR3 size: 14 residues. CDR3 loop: CSATSGSNPGELFF. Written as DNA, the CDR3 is TGCAGTGCCACTAGCGGGAGCAACCCCGGGGAGCTGTTTTTT.

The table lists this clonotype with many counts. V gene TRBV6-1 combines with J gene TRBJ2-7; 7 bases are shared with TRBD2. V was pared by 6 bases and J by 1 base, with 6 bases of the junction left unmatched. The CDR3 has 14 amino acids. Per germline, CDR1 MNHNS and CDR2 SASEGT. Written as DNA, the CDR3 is TGTGCCAGCAGGCGTACTAGCGCTTCCTACGAGCAGTACTTC. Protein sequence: CASRRTSASYEQYF.

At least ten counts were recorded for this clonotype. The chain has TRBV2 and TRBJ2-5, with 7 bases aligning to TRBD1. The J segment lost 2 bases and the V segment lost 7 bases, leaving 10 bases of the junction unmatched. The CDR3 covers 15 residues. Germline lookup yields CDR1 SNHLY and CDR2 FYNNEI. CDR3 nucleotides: TGTGCCAGCAAACCCTGGACAGGCCGACAAGAGACCCAGTACTTC. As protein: CASKPWTGRQETQYF.